The count of the clone carrying this T cell receptor (beta chain) is one. Clones were read by immunoSEQ multiplex PCR, and TCRdb kept only the in-frame ones, dropping some. The data show roughly 120,000 clones, with about 85% seen just once and roughly 6.2% held by the top ten. This entry comes from a study of T cell responses to AZD1222 COVID-19 vaccine. V shed 6 bases and J 6 bases; nucleotides not matched to a gene: 2. This CDR3 comprises 12 residues. The germline gives CDR1 WNHNN, CDR2 SYGVQD (reference sequence). This clonotype originated in an adult in good health. The rearrangement uses TRBV10-1 and TRBJ1-1, with 9 bases aligning to TRBD1. The sample here was peripheral blood, taken on day 0 of AZD1222 vaccination. The CDR3 here is CASSWTGAEAFF. As DNA, the CDR3 is TGCGCCAGCAGCTGGACAGGGGCTGAAGCTTTCTTT.